This T cell receptor beta chain was recorded in a study of graft-versus-host responses after intestinal transplantation. The junction had 2 bases not matched to a gene; V was cut back by 9 bases and J by 2 bases. The CDR3 loop spans 13 amino acids. The V gene's germline CDR1 is MNHNY and CDR2 SVGAGI (reference sequence). The data were produced by immunoSEQ multiplex PCR, yet TCRdb's version contains in-frame clones alone and is incomplete. Among some 41,000 clones listed, around 96% were seen once. Points on this clone: Its matching antigen is unknown.

The receptor was isolated from a human donor who was the organ donor for an intestinal transplant. The J gene is TRBJ2-7, the V gene TRBV6-6, with 12 bases aligning to TRBD2. This material consisted of unstimulated CD8+ T cells sorted from spleen or lymph node cells, taken before transplant. CDR3 sequence (DNA): TGTGCCAGTCTAGCGGGGGGGACCTACGAGCAGTACTTC. Amino acids: CASLAGGTYEQYF.